The 31 T cell receptor beta chains below were found in one sample sequenced in a study of blood T cell repertoires in COVID-19 (dated by TCRdb to 2018 to 2021). Library preparation employed the immunoSEQ multiplex PCR assay. As stored in TCRdb, this immuneACCESS dataset retains in-frame rearrangements with V and J assigned. A fraction of the clones does not appear; measured against another copy, unresolved V genes explain less than half of the discrepancy, and the remainder lacks a known reason. Recorded for this sample are 300,000 to 400,000 clones; 85% to 90% of them occurred a single time. The top ten clones comprise over 0.95% of the sample. Sequenced: PBMCs or T cells enriched from blood (not recorded which). The receptors originated from a man younger than 35 who had recovered from COVID-19.

V gene TRBV4-1 combines with J gene TRBJ1-2; TRBD1 matches 9 bases. The CDR3 is 21 amino acids. Germline loops: CDR1 MGHRA, CDR2 YSYEKL. Losses at the gene ends were 3 bases for V and 4 bases for J; bases not matched to a gene: 24. Here the CDR3 DNA reads TGCGCCAGCAGCCATCCTACCAGGACAGGGGTTCCCCGGGGTTCGTCCTATGGCTACACCTTC. Translating it yields CASSHPTRTGVPRGSSYGYTF.

The chain is built from TRBV6-5 and TRBJ1-4, with a weak D call TRBD1 (6 bases). The CDR3 has 14 residues. Germline V gene lookup returns CDR1 MNHEY and CDR2 SVGAGI. Trimming took 6 bases from V and 7 from J, leaving 15 bases between them. CDR3 coding DNA: TGTGCCAGCAGCCTAGGGGGGGCGTCTGAAAAACTGTTTTTT. This sequence encodes CASSLGGASEKLFF.

The chain recombines TRBV12-5 with TRBJ2-1; no clear D. Trimming shortened V by 11 bases and J by 6 bases, and 8 bases separated the two germline ends. Germline CDR1 and CDR2: LGHNT and FRNRAP. The CDR3 has 10 residues. CDR3 DNA sequence: TGTGCTTCGTCACTCAATGAGCAGTTCTTC. It specifies CASSLNEQFF. Full variable domain (rest looked up from reference TRBV12-5 and TRBJ2-1): DARVTQTPRHKVTEMGQEVTMRCQPILGHNTVFWYRQTMMQGLELLAYFRNRAPLDDSGMPKDRFSAEMPDATLATLKIQPSEPRDSAVYFCASSLNEQFFGPGTRLTVL.

The chain employs TRBV5-3 and TRBJ2-3, with D perhaps matching TRBD1 (6 bases). TRBV5-3 is labeled an ORF, and its function is uncertain. Trimming removed 4 bases from V and 1 base from J, with 16 bases in between. The CDR3 contains 16 residues. The chain's CDR3 is CARSPGTPSRTDTQYF. CDR3 nucleotide sequence: TGTGCCAGAAGCCCAGGGACACCTTCCCGCACAGATACGCAGTATTTT.

This rearrangement joins TRBV11-3 to TRBJ2-1; TRBD2 matches 11 bases. This CDR3 contains 15 residues. V lost 5 bases and J lost 2; bases outside the gene matches: 2. CDR1 and CDR2 from the germline V gene are SGHNT and YENEEA. CDR3 in DNA: TGTGCCAGCAGCACGGGACTAGCGGCCTACAATGAGCAGTTCTTC. Amino acids: CASSTGLAAYNEQFF.

The chain employs TRBV6-5 and TRBJ2-7, with 7 bases lining up with TRBD2. Germline V gene data show CDR1 as MNHEY and CDR2 as SVGAGI. With 0 bases clipped from V and 3 bases from J, the junction kept 5 bases outside the gene matches. The CDR3 has 15 residues. CDR3 protein: CASSYSSGPIYEQYF. The CDR3 DNA reads TGTGCCAGCAGTTACTCTAGCGGGCCAATCTACGAGCAGTACTTC.

The CDR3, as DNA: TGTGCCAGCAGCTTACCTGGGCCAGCTAACTATGGCTACACCTTC. Encoded protein: CASSLPGPANYGYTF. V gene TRBV11-2 combines with J gene TRBJ1-2; D unresolved. Germline CDR1 SGHAT, CDR2 FQNNGV. The CDR3 extends over 15 amino acids. Trimming took 2 bases from V and 0 from J, leaving 10 bases between them. Using reference TRBV11-2 and TRBJ1-2 for the parts outside the CDR3, the full variable domain is EAGVAQSPRYKIIEKRQSVAFWCNPISGHATLYWYQQILGQGPKLLIQFQNNGVVDDSQLPKDRFSAERLKGVDSTLKIQPAKLEDSAVYLCASSLPGPANYGYTFGSGTRLTVV.

This chain links TRBV23-1 with TRBJ1-3; a possible D gene is TRBD1 (5 bases). TRBV23-1 is designated an ORF whose function remains uncertain. Between the trimmed V and J ends, which lost 8 bases and 3 bases, there was a span of 20 bases. The CDR3 has 16 amino acids. The DNA for the CDR3 is TGCGCCAGCGAACACTCGGGGGTGAAAGGTGGAAACACCATATATTTT. Translation: CASEHSGVKGGNTIYF.

This CDR3 reads CASSFDRGPNEQFF. Written as DNA, the CDR3 is TGTGCCAGCAGCTTTGACAGGGGACCCAATGAGCAGTTCTTC. V gene TRBV7-2 combines with J gene TRBJ2-1; 8 nucleotides align to TRBD1. The trim removed 3 bases at V and 6 bases at J, leaving 4 bases unmatched. In germline, CDR1 is SGHTA, CDR2 FQGNSA. CDR3 size: 14 residues.

The chain uses TRBV4-1 and TRBJ2-1; 9 bases map to TRBD1. This CDR3 is built from 14 residues. After removal of 3 bases from V and 8 bases from J, the junction contained 5 bases not matched to a gene. Germline CDR1 is MGHRA and CDR2 is YSYEKL. In DNA, the CDR3 is TGCGCCAGCAGCCAGGGGACAGGGATCTATGAGCAGTTCTTC. Amino acids: CASSQGTGIYEQFF.

This clone has only one observation. The chain employs TRBV30 and TRBJ2-7; 7 bases map to TRBD1. The germline gives CDR1 GTSNPN, CDR2 SVGIG (reference sequence). Losses at the gene ends were 8 bases for V and 0 bases for J; bases not matched to a gene: 7. The CDR3 is 13 residues long. In nucleotides, the CDR3 is TGTGCCCGCCGGGGACAGAACTCCTACGAGCAGTACTTC. Its translation: CARRGQNSYEQYF.

For this clone: Other DNA sequences of this sample code for an identical CDR3. This sequence joins TRBV28 and TRBJ1-5, with D possibly matching TRBD1 (5 bases). This CDR3 is built from 14 residues. V lost 5 bases to trimming and J lost 2 bases, with 10 bases between them. The V gene's germline CDR1 is MDHEN and CDR2 SYDVKM. The CDR3 loop is CASSPGGGNQPQHF. CDR3 nucleotides: TGTGCCAGCAGTCCGGGGGGAGGCAATCAGCCCCAGCATTTT.

The chain recombines TRBV28 with TRBJ2-2, with D uncertain. The germline V gene has CDR1 MDHEN and CDR2 SYDVKM. This CDR3 is built from 13 residues. The V and J ends lost 6 bases and 5 bases respectively, with 10 bases between them. The CDR3 loop reads CASRHVQTGELFF. In DNA form, the CDR3 reads TGTGCCAGCAGACACGTCCAGACCGGGGAGCTGTTTTTT.

The chain couples TRBV6-5 to TRBJ2-1, with a weak D call TRBD1 (5 bases). This CDR3 spans 12 amino acids. V was clipped by 6 bases and J by 7 bases, with 10 bases between them. Looked up from germline, CDR1 is MNHEY and CDR2 is SVGAGI. CDR3 in amino acids: CASSRTGNEQFF. The CDR3 DNA is TGTGCCAGCAGCCGCACAGGAAATGAGCAGTTCTTC.

The chain links TRBV2 to TRBJ1-1; tentative D call: TRBD1 (6 bases). V was shortened by 6 bases and J by 0 bases, with 14 bases between the two germline ends. Per germline, CDR1 SNHLY and CDR2 FYNNEI. The CDR3 has 15 residues. The chain's CDR3 is CASRPRGALNTEAFF. The CDR3 DNA is TGTGCCAGCAGACCACGGGGGGCCTTGAACACTGAAGCTTTCTTT. Filled out from reference TRBV2 and TRBJ1-1, the complete variable domain reads EPEVTQTPSHQVTQMGQEVILRCVPISNHLYFYWYRQILGQKVEFLVSFYNNEISEKSEIFDDQFSVERPDGSNFTLKIRSTKLEDSAMYFCASRPRGALNTEAFFGQGTRLTVV.

This clone appeared once. The J gene is TRBJ1-1, the V gene TRBV7-3; D not certain. V lost 3 bases to trimming and J lost 4 bases, with 21 bases between them. The CDR3 runs to 17 residues. Germline V lookup: CDR1 SGHTA, CDR2 FQGTGA. The CDR3 is CASSLEPPFQRGTEAFF. The DNA for the CDR3 is TGTGCCAGCAGCTTGGAACCGCCATTTCAAAGAGGCACTGAAGCTTTCTTT.

J is TRBJ2-7 and V is TRBV11-1; tentative D call: TRBD1 (6 bases). The V end lost 8 bases, the J end lost 0 bases, and 17 bases lay between the germline ends. Germline CDR1 reads SGHAT; CDR2 reads FQDESV (reference sequence). The CDR3 is 15 residues long. CDR3 nucleotide sequence: TGTGCCAGCTCACTACAGCAGGGACACTCCTACGAGCAGTACTTC. This sequence encodes CASSLQQGHSYEQYF.

This chain joins TRBV10-3 and TRBJ2-5, with 7 bases fitting TRBD1. CDR1 and CDR2 from the germline V gene are ENHRY and SYGVKD. Trimming at V came to 3 bases and at J to 5 bases, leaving 12 bases not matched to a gene. The CDR3 length is 16 residues. For the CDR3, the DNA is TGTGCCATCAGTGAACCGGGACAGACTTCACTGGAGACCCAGTACTTC. Translating it yields CAISEPGQTSLETQYF.

The V gene is TRBV5-1, the J gene TRBJ2-5; D is unresolved. Per germline, CDR1 SGHRS and CDR2 YFSETQ. V lost 3 bases to trimming and J lost 2 bases, with 2 bases between them. CDR3 size: 11 residues. In DNA, the CDR3 is TGCGCCAGCAGCTCTCAAGAGACCCAGTACTTC. Protein: CASSSQETQYF.

The rearrangement uses TRBV27 and TRBJ1-4, with 8 bases lining up with TRBD1. V lost 3 bases, J lost 5 bases, and 2 bases stayed unmatched. CDR1 and CDR2 from the germline V gene are MNHEY and SMNVEV (reference sequence). CDR3 size: 14 residues. CDR3 protein: CASSFRDRNEKLFF. DNA of the CDR3: TGTGCCAGCAGTTTTAGGGACAGGAATGAAAAACTGTTTTTT.

CDR3 in amino acids: CATSRLAGQPQHF. CDR3 in DNA: TGTGCCACCAGCAGATTAGCGGGTCAGCCCCAGCATTTT. The genes are TRBV15 and TRBJ1-5; D not certain. The CDR3 length is 13 residues. Trimming shortened V by 2 bases and J by 6 bases, and 8 bases separated the two germline ends. CDR1 LNHNV and CDR2 YYDKDF come from the germline V gene (reference sequence).

This clone was seen a handful of times. This chain joins TRBV5-8 and TRBJ2-2; perhaps TRBD2 as D (5 bases). Germline CDR1 reads SGHTS; CDR2 reads YDEGEE. The germline V and J ends were trimmed by 4 bases and 7 bases, with 11 bases remaining between them. The CDR3 has 13 amino acids. CDR3 sequence reads: CASSAARDGELFF. DNA for the CDR3: TGTGCCAGCAGCGCCGCCCGGGACGGGGAGCTGTTTTTT.

This clone was found once. This sequence joins TRBV11-2 and TRBJ2-7; D is unclear. The germline V gene encodes CDR1 SGHAT and CDR2 FQNNGV. CDR3 length: 13 residues. V was trimmed by 4 bases and J by 3 bases, leaving 10 bases between them. The CDR3 here is CASSYPNRYEQYF. In nucleotides, the CDR3 is TGTGCCAGCAGCTACCCTAACCGCTACGAGCAGTACTTC.

The rearrangement uses TRBV6-5 and TRBJ1-5; D is possibly TRBD1 (6 bases). CDR1 and CDR2 from the germline V gene are MNHEY and SVGAGI. V gave up 6 bases and J gave up 3 bases, with 12 bases separating them. There are 14 residues in the CDR3. Here the CDR3 DNA reads TGTGCCAGCAGCAGCACAGGGTCCAATCAGCCCCAGCATTTT. Translating it yields CASSSTGSNQPQHF.

V and J are TRBV27 and TRBJ2-7; the match to TRBD1 covers 9 bases. The CDR3 consists of 15 residues. The V gene's germline CDR1 is MNHEY and CDR2 SMNVEV (reference sequence). V gave up 2 bases and J gave up 5 bases; unmatched junction bases: 7. In DNA form, the CDR3 reads TGTGCCAGCAGTTTAGGACAGGGGAAAGTTGACGAGCAGTACTTC. This gives the protein CASSLGQGKVDEQYF.

The chain joins TRBV5-1 to TRBJ2-7; 9 bases match TRBD1. CDR1 is SGHRS and CDR2 is YFSETQ in the germline V gene. Trimming took 5 bases from V and 1 from J; bases not matched to a gene: 4. The CDR3 sequence is 14 residues long. The CDR3 loop is CASSPGQGSYEQYF. CDR3 DNA: TGCGCCAGCAGTCCAGGACAGGGGTCCTACGAGCAGTACTTC.

This chain joins TRBV7-9 and TRBJ2-7, with TRBD2 matching 9 bases. J gave up 3 bases and V 0 bases, and 12 bases lay outside the gene matches. The CDR3 has 18 residues. The germline CDR1 and CDR2 sequences are SEHNR and FQNEAQ (reference sequence). CDR3 DNA sequence: TGTGCCAGCAGCTTAGCGAGTGGTCTAGCGGGAAATGACTACGAGCAGTACTTC. This translates into CASSLASGLAGNDYEQYF.

J is TRBJ2-1 and V is TRBV12-5; D is uncertain. CDR1 LGHNT and CDR2 FRNRAP come from the germline V gene. Trimming pared 2 bases from V and 6 bases from J, leaving 8 bases between. The CDR3 spans 13 residues. DNA for the CDR3: TGTGCTAGTGGTTTGCATCCGGGCAATGAGCAGTTCTTC. This encodes CASGLHPGNEQFF.

The rearrangement links TRBV7-9 to TRBJ1-5; D is ambiguous. Germline values: CDR1 SEHNR, CDR2 FQNEAQ (reference sequence). Trimming cost V 3 bases and J 1 base, with 7 bases left between them. The CDR3 has 14 amino acids. CDR3 bases: TGTGCCAGCAGCTTTAGGGAGAGCAATCAGCCCCAGCATTTT. Translated: CASSFRESNQPQHF.

The chain recombines TRBV6-5 with TRBJ1-3, with 7 bases aligning to TRBD1. V shed 6 bases, J shed 2 bases, and the junction held 4 bases outside the gene matches. Germline CDR1 reads MNHEY; CDR2 reads SVGAGI. The CDR3 loop spans 14 amino acids. For the CDR3, the DNA is TGTGCCAGCAGGTTAACAGGGGCTGGAAACACCATATATTTT. Protein: CASRLTGAGNTIYF.

The chain employs TRBV11-2 and TRBJ2-3; 8 positions agree with TRBD2. From germline, CDR1 is SGHAT and CDR2 FQNNGV. The trim removed 2 bases at V and 4 bases at J, leaving 5 bases unmatched. This CDR3 has 15 residues. The CDR3 nucleotides are TGTGCCAGCAGCTTACGGGGGGGGCTCGCAGATACGCAGTATTTT. It yields the protein CASSLRGGLADTQYF.